Listed here is a single T cell receptor (beta chain). Its specificity is unknown. The CDR3 is 15 amino acids. Trimming cost V 2 bases and J 3 bases, with 14 bases left between them. Germline CDR1 reads SGDLS; CDR2 reads YYNGEE. Input was about 2 ug genomic DNA, or all available if less. The protocol was immunoSEQ multiplex PCR, while the TCRdb copy is restricted to in-frame clones and leaves out a portion. Among approximately 84,000 clones, over 75% were seen once, and the ten largest hold 15% to 19%. This record belongs to a study of glioma-infiltrating T cells after dendritic cell vaccination. Study-wide results and caveats: Few patients contributed both blood and tumor specimens.

The sequence was collected from a human donor with glioblastoma. Sample: blood, taken before dendritic cell vaccination. The gene calls are TRBV9 and TRBJ1-1; weak D call: TRBD1 (6 bases). CDR3 region: CASSVGGRPDTEAFF. The CDR3 region has the DNA TGTGCCAGCAGCGTCGGGGGGCGCCCGGACACTGAAGCTTTCTTT. Filled out from reference TRBV9 and TRBJ1-1, the complete variable domain reads DSGVTQTPKHLITATGQRVTLRCSPRSGDLSVYWYQQSLDQGLQFLIQYYNGEERAKGNILERFSAQQFPDLHSELNLSSLELGDSALYFCASSVGGRPDTEAFFGQGTRLTVV.